This T cell receptor beta chain is drawn from a study of blood T cell repertoires in COVID-19. At the level of the study: T cells, B-cell-depleted T cells, or PBMCs provided the cDNA or gDNA that served as material.

Per the original data handling: Reference gene primers were amplified, and this amplification served to estimate nucleated cell counts. Generated by immunoSEQ multiplex PCR, the TCRdb table keeps only in-frame clones and is missing some. The V and J calls and clone size were taken over from that table, and D and trimming were inferred from the DNA. The sample lists about 270,000 clones; about 82% were seen once. Germline loops: CDR1 ENHRY, CDR2 SYGVKD. The J segment lost 1 base and the V segment lost 6 bases, leaving 5 bases of the junction unmatched. CDR3 length: 14 residues. The V gene is TRBV10-3, the J gene TRBJ1-1; 7 bases are shared with TRBD1. Sequences were obtained from peripheral blood. This clonotype originated in a woman aged 45 to 65 with active or convalescent COVID-19. The CDR3 nucleotides read TGTGCCATCAGCTTACAGGGGCGGAACACTGAAGCTTTCTTT. This gives the protein CAISLQGRNTEAFF.